The clone carrying this T cell receptor (beta chain) was counted a few times. The target antigen is unknown. The entry originates in a study of T-cell memory formation after mild COVID-19. Across the whole study: There were largely donor-specific TCR clusters.

V was shortened by 3 bases and J by 4 bases, with 12 bases between the two germline ends. Germline V gene data show CDR1 as DFQATT and CDR2 as SNEGSKA (reference sequence). This CDR3 is built from 13 residues. General study findings and limits: Still unconfirmed is whether the second-wave clones peaking on day 37 recognized SARS-CoV-2. Day 15 to 85 contracting clones showed balanced CD4/CD8; later expanders leaned CD4+.

5'RACE, which relied on constant-segment primers, yielded TCR alpha and TCR beta cDNA libraries carrying sample barcodes and UMIs. Via MiXCR, TCRdb re-called the 5' RACE reads, giving one row per CDR3 protein. The data hold more than 450,000 distinct CDR3 sequences, with around 17% observed a single time. The receptor was derived from an adult woman who had mild COVID-19 (a few samples of this study predate the infection). Cell type and time point are not known. The genes are TRBV20-1 and TRBJ1-2; possible D gene TRBD1, 5 bases. Sequencing was done on a sample of PBMCs or a T cell subset sorted from them (not recorded which). The CDR3 here is CSARTRARYGYTF. The CDR3 DNA reads TGCAGTGCTAGGACCAGGGCGCGCTATGGCTACACCTTC.